These 14 T cell receptor beta chains were all obtained from the same sample, sequenced in a study of shared clonotypes between healthy human individuals. Positive CCR7 selection of CD45RO-negative cells yielded the naive CD8 cells, and terminally differentiated effector memory CD45RA+ cells were excluded. Clones were read by immunoSEQ multiplex PCR, and TCRdb kept only the in-frame ones, dropping some. The table records 2 million or so clones, approximately 95% of them present only once. The specimen was naive CD8+ T cells sorted from blood. The receptors shown here come from a man between 18 and 29 years old in good health.

This chain joins TRBV21-1 and TRBJ2-5; TRBD2, the table's D call, was not compared with the DNA. TRBV21-1 constitutes a pseudogene. The length of the CDR3 is 17 residues. In DNA form, the CDR3 reads TGTGCCAGCAGATGGGGACTAGCGGGGAAGGAGGAAGAGACCCAGTACTTC. This translates into CASRWGLAGKEEETQYF.

V usage is TRBV5-1 and J usage is TRBJ2-2; the D is unclear. The CDR3 is 12 residues long. The germline gives CDR1 SGHRS, CDR2 YFSETQ. Deletions cut 7 bases from V and 7 bases from J, with 11 bases between. CDR3 bases: TGCGCCAGCCGTAGTGGTAGCGGGGAGCTGTTTTTT. Its protein is CASRSGSGELFF.

V and J are TRBV11-2 and TRBJ2-1; TRBD2 is a possible D gene (6 bases). From germline, CDR1 is SGHAT and CDR2 FQNNGV. CDR3 length: 14 amino acids. The V and J ends lost 1 base and 3 bases respectively, with 7 bases between them. This CDR3 is CASSLVSGYNEQFF. CDR3 coding DNA: TGTGCCAGCAGCTTAGTTAGCGGCTACAATGAGCAGTTCTTC.

The V and J genes are TRBV6-5 and TRBJ2-1; D is undetermined. The germline CDR1 and CDR2 sequences are MNHEY and SVGAGI. The ends were cut back, 6 bases at V and 4 bases at J, with 13 bases in the middle. There are 14 residues in the CDR3. CDR3 loop: CASSRLSLYNEQFF. CDR3 sequence (DNA): TGTGCCAGCAGCCGCCTATCCCTTTACAATGAGCAGTTCTTC.

The rearrangement joins TRBV29-1 to TRBJ1-2; TRBD1 agrees at 8 bases. Trimming at V came to 4 bases and at J to 5 bases, leaving 3 bases not matched to a gene. The CDR3 runs 12 residues. The V gene's germline CDR1 is SQVTM and CDR2 ANQGSEA. In nucleotides, the CDR3 is TGCAGCGTTGTACAGGGGGGGTATGGCTACACCTTC. Amino acid sequence: CSVVQGGYGYTF.

V gene TRBV9 combines with J gene TRBJ1-2; the D gene is possibly TRBD1 (5 bases). Germline assignment: CDR1 SGDLS and CDR2 YYNGEE. The CDR3 covers 13 residues. The V end lost 8 bases, the J end lost 8 bases, and 19 bases lay between the germline ends. The CDR3: CASRSGGLQGYTF. In DNA form, the CDR3 reads TGTGCCAGTAGAAGTGGGGGTTTGCAAGGCTACACCTTC.

About this clone: Other nucleotide sequences in the sample specify the same CDR3. The CDR3 protein is CASSLPRSSYEQYF. The DNA for the CDR3 is TGTGCCAGCAGTTTACCCAGGAGCTCCTACGAGCAGTACTTC. The V call is TRBV28, the J call TRBJ2-7; D remains unclear. The V gene's germline CDR1 is MDHEN and CDR2 SYDVKM. V lost 2 bases, J lost 0 bases, and 8 bases lay in between. This CDR3 has 14 residues.

The V and J genes are TRBV25-1 and TRBJ1-4, with D possibly being TRBD1 (5 bases). V lost 5 bases and J lost 5, with 15 bases in between. The germline gives CDR1 MGHDK, CDR2 SYGVNS. CDR3 length equals 15 residues. The CDR3 loop is CASSNIGASNEKLFF. CDR3 nucleotide sequence: TGTGCCAGCAGTAACATCGGGGCATCGAATGAAAAACTGTTTTTT.

This chain uses TRBV4-2 with TRBJ2-7; 8 positions agree with TRBD2. Germline trimming cut 4 bases from V and 8 bases from J; bases unmatched to any gene: 16. Germline CDR1 and CDR2: LGHNA and YNFKEQ. There are 16 residues in the CDR3. DNA for the CDR3: TGTGCCAGCAGCCCTCCTATGGGGACTAGGCCGGTTCAGCAGTACTTC. This sequence encodes CASSPPMGTRPVQQYF.

This sequence joins TRBV6-5 and TRBJ2-5; 7 nucleotides agree with TRBD1. V lost 5 bases and J lost 5; bases outside the gene matches: 8. The CDR3 is made up of 14 amino acids. Germline values: CDR1 MNHEY, CDR2 SVGAGI. The CDR3 nucleotides are TGTGCCAGCAGTGCGCGGACAGGACTCGAGACCCAGTACTTC. Translated: CASSARTGLETQYF.

The V gene is TRBV2, the J gene TRBJ1-6; D is perhaps TRBD1 (5 bases). The V end was cut by 8 bases, the J end by 10 bases, with 12 bases between. Germline CDR1 and CDR2: SNHLY and FYNNEI. This CDR3 region has 12 residues. Here the CDR3 reads CASLQGESPLHF. CDR3 sequence (DNA): TGTGCCAGCCTCCAGGGAGAGTCACCCCTCCACTTT. Full variable domain (outside the CDR3, taken from reference TRBV2 and TRBJ1-6): EPEVTQTPSHQVTQMGQEVILRCVPISNHLYFYWYRQILGQKVEFLVSFYNNEISEKSEIFDDQFSVERPDGSNFTLKIRSTKLEDSAMYFCASLQGESPLHFGNGTRLTVT.

This clone was observed a handful of times. V and J are TRBV18 and TRBJ1-1, with D hard to call. The V and J ends lost 0 bases and 4 bases respectively, with 9 bases between them. Germline values: CDR1 KGHSH, CDR2 LQKENI. This CDR3 has 14 residues. CDR3 region: CASSPPVTTTEAFF. The DNA of the CDR3 is TGTGCCAGCTCACCACCAGTCACAACCACTGAAGCTTTCTTT.

This clone has just one count. The chain combines TRBV6-5 with TRBJ2-1; 11 nucleotides line up with TRBD2. CDR1 and CDR2 from the germline V gene are MNHEY and SVGAGI. This CDR3 has 16 residues. V lost 0 bases to trimming and J lost 7 bases; unmatched junction nucleotides: 5. The CDR3 reads CASSYSSSGGANEQFF. For the CDR3, the DNA is TGTGCCAGCAGTTACTCGAGTAGCGGGGGGGCAAATGAGCAGTTCTTC.

The chain carries TRBV6-5 and TRBJ2-5, with 11 bases that match TRBD1. CDR1 is MNHEY and CDR2 is SVGAGI in the germline V gene. The junction had 1 base not matched to a gene; V was cut back by 5 bases and J by 5 bases. The CDR3 is made up of 13 amino acids. CDR3 amino acids: CASSRTGGETQYF. The CDR3 DNA sequence: TGTGCCAGCAGTCGGACAGGGGGCGAGACCCAGTACTTC.